This TCR beta chain came from a study of T cell clones after liver transplantation. Study overall: Liver transplant recipients had immunosuppression withdrawal attempted within 2 years. TCRbeta sequencing after a pre-transplant mixed lymphocyte reaction identified graft-donor-reactive clones, later tracked in post-transplant blood.

As concerns this clone: Antigen: not known.

Only in-frame clones appear in the TCRdb table, and some are missing; sequencing was by immunoSEQ multiplex PCR. The sample carries about 72,000 clones, 90% recorded once. Study-level findings and limits: Post-transplant time points were not standardized, so conclusions are preliminary.

Sorting of unstimulated PBMCs yielded separate CD3+CD4+ and CD3+CD8+ fractions. The CDR3 has 16 amino acids. V lost 1 base and J lost 0, with 10 bases in between. Germline CDR1 reads SGHRS; CDR2 reads YFSETQ. The receptor was derived from a human donor who received a liver transplant. Sequenced material: CD4+ T cells from blood, taken before liver transplant. The chain couples TRBV5-1 to TRBJ1-4; the D gene is possibly TRBD1 (6 bases). The CDR3 coding sequence is TGCGCCAGCAGCTTGAGACAGGCCTCAACTAATGAAAAACTGTTTTTT. Its translation is CASSLRQASTNEKLFF.